The 24 T cell receptor beta chains presented below share a single source sample, sequenced in a study of cytomegalovirus exposure and HLA in healthy donors. The PCR was carried out with 60 Vbeta primers and 13 Jbeta primers. Assay: immunoSEQ multiplex PCR; the TCRdb copy retains only in-frame clones and omits some. The sample gives just under 65,000 clones, about four fifths of which show up once; approximately 4.3% is in the top ten. Sample: PBMCs. The source is a woman in her twenties or thirties in good health and CMV-seronegative.

V and J are TRBV7-2 and TRBJ1-5; weak D call: TRBD1 (5 bases). The CDR3 spans 17 residues. V was clipped by 3 bases and J by 2 bases, with 17 bases between them. The V gene's germline CDR1 is SGHTA and CDR2 FQGNSA. CDR3 amino acids: CASSLQGTGSGNQPQHF. The CDR3 DNA reads as TGTGCCAGCAGCTTGCAGGGTACAGGTTCGGGCAATCAGCCCCAGCATTTT.

The CDR3 DNA reads TGTGCCAGCTCACCGCGCGGGAACACTGAAGCTTTCTTT. This translates into CASSPRGNTEAFF. This rearrangement joins TRBV18 to TRBJ1-1; unclear D gene. The V gene's germline CDR1 is KGHSH and CDR2 LQKENI. CDR3 length: 13 residues. V gave up 3 bases and J gave up 1 base, with 6 bases separating them.

The chain links TRBV11-2 to TRBJ2-2; maybe TRBD2 (5 bases). The germline gives CDR1 SGHAT, CDR2 FQNNGV. The CDR3 consists of 15 residues. V lost 1 base and J 3 bases, leaving 9 bases between the germline ends. The CDR3 sequence is CASSLARTHTGELFF. The CDR3 DNA is TGTGCCAGCAGCTTAGCCCGGACTCACACCGGGGAGCTGTTTTTT. Variable domain in full (rest from reference TRBV11-2 and TRBJ2-2): EAGVAQSPRYKIIEKRQSVAFWCNPISGHATLYWYQQILGQGPKLLIQFQNNGVVDDSQLPKDRFSAERLKGVDSTLKIQPAKLEDSAVYLCASSLARTHTGELFFGEGSRLTVL.

The chain carries TRBV27 and TRBJ1-1; D possibly corresponds to TRBD1 (5 bases). There are 13 residues in the CDR3. Trimming stripped 5 bases from V and 4 bases from J, with 11 bases between. CDR1 and CDR2 from the germline V gene are MNHEY and SMNVEV (reference sequence). The CDR3 nucleotides read TGTGCCAGCAGTACTCAGGGTTCCACTGAAGCTTTCTTT. This translates into CASSTQGSTEAFF.

This chain uses TRBV6-1 with TRBJ1-5, with D possibly TRBD1 on 5 matching bases. Germline loops: CDR1 MNHNS, CDR2 SASEGT. There are 14 residues in the CDR3. With 3 bases removed from V and 4 bases from J, the gap between germline ends came to 10 bases. The CDR3: CASSDWDWNQPQHF. CDR3 DNA sequence: TGTGCCAGCAGTGACTGGGACTGGAATCAGCCCCAGCATTTT.

The rearrangement joins TRBV7-2 to TRBJ2-2; the D gene is possibly TRBD2 (5 bases). V shed 5 bases and J shed 1 base, with 11 bases lying between them. This CDR3 comprises 15 residues. Germline CDR1 SGHTA, CDR2 FQGNSA. CDR3 residues: CASSRTRENTGELFF. In nucleotides, the CDR3 is TGTGCCAGCAGCCGCACTCGGGAGAACACCGGGGAGCTGTTTTTT.

This rearrangement joins TRBV5-4 to TRBJ2-7, with D possibly being TRBD1 (5 bases). Germline V gene lookup returns CDR1 SGHNT and CDR2 YYREEE (reference sequence). The CDR3 runs to 14 residues. The germline V and J ends were trimmed by 0 bases and 2 bases, with 9 bases remaining between them. CDR3 nucleotide sequence: TGTGCCAGCAGCTTGGGGGGCAGGGCCTACGAGCAGTACTTC. Encoded protein: CASSLGGRAYEQYF.

The CDR3 nucleotides read TGTGCCAGCTCTCGTGAAGGGAGCAACTATGGCTACACCTTC. It codes for CASSREGSNYGYTF. V is TRBV18 and J is TRBJ1-2; no definite D call. The germline V and J ends were trimmed by 6 bases and 2 bases, with 13 bases remaining between them. Germline V gene data show CDR1 as KGHSH and CDR2 as LQKENI. The CDR3 sequence is 14 residues long. Variable domain in full (rest from reference TRBV18 and TRBJ1-2): NAGVMQNPRHLVRRRGQEARLRCSPMKGHSHVYWYRQLPEEGLKFMVYLQKENIIDESGMPKERFSAEFPKEGPSILRIQQVVRGDSAAYFCASSREGSNYGYTFGSGTRLTVV.

This clone has more than one count but fewer than ten. The DNA of the CDR3 is TGCGCCAGCAGCCAAGAGGGTGGAGCTGGAAACACCATATATTTT. Residues: CASSQEGGAGNTIYF. The rearrangement joins TRBV4-3 to TRBJ1-3; D call uncertain. CDR3 length equals 15 residues. V was trimmed by 0 bases and J by 2 bases, leaving 8 bases between them. Germline lookup yields CDR1 LGHNA and CDR2 YSLEER.

This chain uses TRBV6-1 with TRBJ2-3; D unresolved. There are 15 residues in the CDR3. The germline CDR1 and CDR2 sequences are MNHNS and SASEGT. V lost 4 bases and J 0 bases, leaving 11 bases between the germline ends. The CDR3 spells CASSVVLRSTDTQYF. DNA for the CDR3: TGTGCCAGCAGTGTGGTATTGCGCAGCACAGATACGCAGTATTTT.

This chain uses TRBV30 with TRBJ2-7; D may be TRBD1 (6 bases). V was trimmed by 2 bases and J by 2 bases, leaving 19 bases between them. Per the germline V gene, CDR1 is GTSNPN and CDR2 is SVGIG (reference sequence). The CDR3 is 16 amino acids. The CDR3 nucleotides read TGTGCCTGGAGTTTAAGTATGACAGGAAATCCCTACGAGCAGTACTTC. Translating gives CAWSLSMTGNPYEQYF.

As to this clone: This sample includes further DNA sequences coding for the same CDR3. The V gene is TRBV9, the J gene TRBJ2-3; unclear D gene. CDR1 SGDLS and CDR2 YYNGEE come from the germline V gene. The CDR3 is 12 residues long. V was clipped by 3 bases and J by 0 bases, with 2 bases between them. In DNA, the CDR3 is TGTGCCAGCAGCGCGAGCACAGATACGCAGTATTTT. This codes for CASSASTDTQYF. The whole variable domain, filled in from reference TRBV9 and TRBJ2-3, reads DSGVTQTPKHLITATGQRVTLRCSPRSGDLSVYWYQQSLDQGLQFLIQYYNGEERAKGNILERFSAQQFPDLHSELNLSSLELGDSALYFCASSASTDTQYFGPGTRLTVL.

This clone was recorded a few times. The chain recombines TRBV28 with TRBJ1-2; no firm D call. Germline lookup yields CDR1 MDHEN and CDR2 SYDVKM. This CDR3 is 14 amino acids long. Trimming removed 6 bases at V and 5 bases at J, with 16 bases between. The CDR3, as DNA: TGTGCCAGCAGCTCCCCATCAACGGGGTATGGCTACACCTTC. Protein sequence: CASSSPSTGYGYTF.

The chain joins TRBV4-3 to TRBJ2-7; TRBD1 agrees at 8 bases. The CDR3 has 15 residues. Unmatched junction bases numbered 7, after V lost 3 bases and J lost 3 bases. Germline V gene sequence: CDR1 LGHNA, CDR2 YSLEER. As DNA, the CDR3 is TGCGCCAGCAGCCAGGGGACAGGAGACCACTACGAGCAGTACTTC. Its translation: CASSQGTGDHYEQYF.

CDR3 nucleotides: TGCGCCAGCAGCCCAGCTAGCGGGAGGTTCTACGAGCAGTACTTC. Its translation is CASSPASGRFYEQYF. V usage is TRBV4-3 and J usage is TRBJ2-7, with 11 positions matching TRBD2. J lost 3 bases, V lost 4 bases, and 5 bases had no gene match. The CDR3 has 15 amino acids. Germline V lookup: CDR1 LGHNA, CDR2 YSLEER.

CDR3 residues: CASRGQGYTF. DNA for the CDR3: TGTGCCAGCAGGGGACAGGGCTACACCTTC. The chain joins TRBV2 to TRBJ1-2; 7 nucleotides match TRBD1. The CDR3 covers 10 residues. Trimming cost V 6 bases and J 8 bases; bases outside gene matches: 0. The germline gives CDR1 SNHLY, CDR2 FYNNEI.

The chain uses TRBV30 and TRBJ2-7, with TRBD1 as a possible D gene (6 bases). Trimming removed 0 bases from V and 1 base from J, with 10 bases in between. CDR1 is GTSNPN and CDR2 is SVGIG in the germline V gene (reference sequence). The CDR3 runs 14 residues. The CDR3 nucleotides are TGTGCCTGGAGTGTACGGGACACTTCCTACGAGCAGTACTTC. It encodes CAWSVRDTSYEQYF.

This sequence joins TRBV7-2 and TRBJ1-1, with D possibly matching TRBD1 (6 bases). The CDR3 is 13 amino acids. Germline V gene sequence: CDR1 SGHTA, CDR2 FQGNSA. V lost 8 bases and J lost 4, with 14 bases in between. CDR3 amino acids: CASGAQGSTEAFF. CDR3 in DNA: TGTGCCAGCGGGGCTCAGGGGAGCACTGAAGCTTTCTTT. Variable domain in full (rest from reference TRBV7-2 and TRBJ1-1): GAGVSQSPSNKVTEKGKDVELRCDPISGHTALYWYRQSLGQGLEFLIYFQGNSAPDKSGLPSDRFSAERTGGSVSTLTIQRTQQEDSAVYLCASGAQGSTEAFFGQGTRLTVV.

Here the CDR3 DNA reads TGTGCCAGCAGCTTAGCGGGGGCCAACACCGGGGAGCTGTTTTTT. The encoded protein is CASSLAGANTGELFF. The rearrangement links TRBV7-9 to TRBJ2-2, with D possibly TRBD1 on 6 matching bases. The V end was cut by 0 bases, the J end by 2 bases, with 7 bases between. The CDR3 loop spans 15 amino acids. Germline values: CDR1 SEHNR, CDR2 FQNEAQ (reference sequence).

V usage is TRBV10-2 and J usage is TRBJ2-7, with D tentatively TRBD1 (6 bases). With 7 bases removed from V and 2 bases from J, the gap between germline ends came to 9 bases. Germline CDR1 reads WSHSY; CDR2 reads SAAADI. This CDR3 has 12 residues. CDR3 in amino acids: CASTDRTYEQYF. The CDR3 DNA reads TGCGCCAGCACCGACAGGACCTACGAGCAGTACTTC.

CDR3 bases: TGTGCCAGCAGTCAGACAGGGGCTAAAGAGACCCAGTACTTC. Protein: CASSQTGAKETQYF. This chain joins TRBV28 and TRBJ2-5, with 8 bases aligning to TRBD1. There are 14 residues in the CDR3. Germline CDR1 MDHEN, CDR2 SYDVKM. The V segment lost 5 bases and the J segment 3 bases; nucleotides outside the gene matches: 5.

This clone was counted between two and nine times. V and J are TRBV6-1 and TRBJ1-2; D perhaps matches TRBD1 (6 bases). V lost 2 bases to trimming and J lost 7 bases, with 17 bases between them. The CDR3 runs 15 residues. CDR1 and CDR2 from the germline V gene are MNHNS and SASEGT. The CDR3 reads CASSEMRGAPGGYTF. Here the CDR3 DNA reads TGTGCCAGCAGTGAAATGCGGGGGGCGCCGGGTGGCTACACCTTC.

The chain recombines TRBV7-9 with TRBJ1-5; D remains ambiguous. The germline V gene has CDR1 SEHNR and CDR2 FQNEAQ (reference sequence). The CDR3 consists of 13 residues. Trimming removed 5 bases from V and 6 bases from J, with 11 bases in between. CDR3 protein: CASSLIDGQPQHF. The CDR3 nucleotides read TGTGCCAGCAGCCTCATAGATGGTCAGCCCCAGCATTTT.

V gene TRBV4-3 combines with J gene TRBJ2-7, with 11 bases lining up with TRBD2. Germline lookup yields CDR1 LGHNA and CDR2 YSLEER. This CDR3 has 16 amino acids. V lost 0 bases and J lost 3; bases outside the gene matches: 4. The CDR3 region has the DNA TGCGCCAGCAGCCAAGAACTAGCGGGAGACTACTACGAGCAGTACTTC. It translates to CASSQELAGDYYEQYF.